The clone carrying this T cell receptor (beta chain) has a single count. The data originate from a study of sequential checkpoint blockade in melanoma. Across the study: Arm A got nivolumab then ipilimumab; arm B the reverse, 1:1. Each arm's sequence ended with maintenance nivolumab.

Generated by immunoSEQ multiplex PCR, the TCRdb table keeps only in-frame clones and is missing some. The table records fewer than 30,000 clones, 83% of them present only once. The sample's treatment: randomized to nivolumab then ipilimumab (arm A) or the reverse (arm B). PBMC sorting kept live CD3+CD8+ cells without CD19 or CD56. Here the sequenced sample was CD8+ T cells sorted from blood (inferred from file names), taken from a patient given nivolumab and ipilimumab in sequence. This receptor was taken from a human donor with melanoma.

The DNA for the CDR3 is TGTGCCAGCAGCTCCCCTGGGGGGGGGATCGCCGAGCAGTACTTC. This gives the protein CASSSPGGGIAEQYF. The chain employs TRBV5-6 and TRBJ2-7; TRBD2 agrees at 7 bases. The germline V gene encodes CDR1 SGHDT and CDR2 YYEEEE. V shed 3 bases and J 6 bases; nucleotides not matched to a gene: 12. This CDR3 has 15 residues.